A single sample gave rise to the 18 T cell receptor beta chains below, sequenced in a study of T cell changes during pregnancy in multiple sclerosis. Clones were sequenced by immunoSEQ multiplex PCR, and TCRdb holds only the in-frame ones, with some missing. The table records 20,000 to 25,000 clones, about 89% of them present only once. Sequencing was performed on CD8+ T cells from peripheral blood mononuclear cells, taken in the first trimester of pregnancy. These receptors all come from a female donor with multiple sclerosis, enrolled in a pregnancy study.

The chain recombines TRBV13 with TRBJ1-3; 11 positions agree with TRBD1. This CDR3 contains 16 residues. J lost 4 bases, V lost 4 bases, and 6 bases had no gene match. The germline CDR1 and CDR2 sequences are PRHDT and FYEKMQ (reference sequence). The CDR3 sequence: CASSSGTGGSGNTIYF. CDR3 DNA: TGTGCCAGCAGCTCCGGGACAGGGGGTTCAGGAAACACCATATATTTT.

The chain links TRBV27 to TRBJ1-5, with D possibly being TRBD1 (5 bases). Germline CDR1 MNHEY, CDR2 SMNVEV (reference sequence). The ends were cut back, 3 bases at V and 1 base at J, with 7 bases in the middle. This CDR3 comprises 14 residues. CDR3 region: CASSFSGSNQPQHF. The CDR3, as DNA: TGTGCCAGCAGTTTCTCAGGGAGCAATCAGCCCCAGCATTTT.

This sequence joins TRBV19 and TRBJ1-5, with D hard to call. The CDR3 covers 14 residues. The V end lost 10 bases, the J end lost 0 bases, and 13 bases lay between the germline ends. Germline values: CDR1 LNHDA, CDR2 SQIVND (reference sequence). As DNA, the CDR3 is TGTGCCACCTCCGACTCAAATAGCAATCAGCCCCAGCATTTT. Translated, it gives CATSDSNSNQPQHF.

This chain connects TRBV13 to TRBJ2-7, with a possible D match to TRBD2 (5 bases). CDR3 length: 12 amino acids. CDR1 PRHDT and CDR2 FYEKMQ come from the germline V gene (reference sequence). V dropped 2 bases and J dropped 5 bases, with 7 bases sitting between them. The CDR3 coding sequence is TGTGCCAGCAGCTTACTAGCCAACGAGCAGTACTTC. Encoded protein: CASSLLANEQYF.

The V call is TRBV27, the J call TRBJ2-7; D unclear. This CDR3 contains 13 residues. Trimming cost V 5 bases and J 1 base, with 9 bases left between them. CDR1 MNHEY and CDR2 SMNVEV come from the germline V gene (reference sequence). In DNA, the CDR3 is TGTGCCAGCAGTCTATATCATTCCTACGAGCAGTACTTC. Encoded protein: CASSLYHSYEQYF.

J is TRBJ2-5 and V is TRBV4-2; 8 bases are a match to TRBD1. The J segment lost 4 bases and the V segment lost 4 bases, leaving 2 bases of the junction unmatched. CDR3 length equals 13 residues. Germline lookup yields CDR1 LGHNA and CDR2 YNFKEQ. CDR3 DNA: TGTGCCAGCAGCCCCACAGGGGGAGAGACCCAGTACTTC. Translated, it gives CASSPTGGETQYF.

The gene calls are TRBV19 and TRBJ1-3; D uncertain. Germline V lookup: CDR1 LNHDA, CDR2 SQIVND (reference sequence). V was shortened by 6 bases and J by 1 base, with 7 bases between the two germline ends. This CDR3 is 13 amino acids long. The DNA for the CDR3 is TGTGCCAGTAGCCGACAATCTGGAAACACCATATATTTT. As protein: CASSRQSGNTIYF.

The chain recombines TRBV19 with TRBJ1-5; maybe TRBD1 (5 bases). Germline CDR1 reads LNHDA; CDR2 reads SQIVND (reference sequence). With 9 bases removed from V and 0 bases from J, the gap between germline ends came to 18 bases. The CDR3 extends over 16 amino acids. CDR3 in amino acids: CASEDGGGDSNQPQHF. DNA for the CDR3: TGTGCCAGCGAGGACGGGGGGGGAGATAGCAATCAGCCCCAGCATTTT. The whole variable domain, filled in from reference TRBV19 and TRBJ1-5, reads DGGITQSPKYLFRKEGQNVTLSCEQNLNHDAMYWYRQDPGQGLRLIYYSQIVNDFQKGDIAEGYSVSREKKESFPLTVTSAQKNPTAFYLCASEDGGGDSNQPQHFGDGTRLSIL.

The chain links TRBV19 to TRBJ2-7; D is perhaps TRBD1 (5 bases). The CDR3 covers 15 residues. The V gene lost 4 bases and the J gene lost 4 bases, with 17 bases spanning the gap. Germline V gene sequence: CDR1 LNHDA, CDR2 SQIVND (reference sequence). The CDR3 DNA follows: TGTGCCAGTAGTAAGGTTGCAGGGTCAACATACGAGCAGTACTTC. This translates into CASSKVAGSTYEQYF.

The chain employs TRBV29-1 and TRBJ2-1; 7 bases are shared with TRBD2. CDR1 SQVTM and CDR2 ANQGSEA come from the germline V gene. The CDR3 length is 13 residues. Unmatched junction bases numbered 6, after V lost 7 bases and J lost 3 bases. The CDR3 is CSAITSDYNEQFF. DNA of the CDR3: TGCAGCGCGATCACTAGCGACTACAATGAGCAGTTCTTC.

The chain recombines TRBV4-3 with TRBJ2-2; tentative D call: TRBD1 (5 bases). Deletions cut 0 bases from V and 5 bases from J, with 7 bases between. Germline loops: CDR1 LGHNA, CDR2 YSLEER. This CDR3 comprises 14 residues. In nucleotides, the CDR3 is TGCGCCAGCAGCCAAGACAGGGCTACCGGGGAGCTGTTTTTT. Translated: CASSQDRATGELFF.

In DNA, the CDR3 is TGTGCCAGCAGCTTTGGTACTAGCGGGTTTCAAGAGACCCAGTACTTC. It translates to CASSFGTSGFQETQYF. The chain recombines TRBV11-1 with TRBJ2-5; 9 nucleotides match TRBD2. Per the germline V gene, CDR1 is SGHAT and CDR2 is FQDESV (reference sequence). V shed 3 bases and J 2 bases; nucleotides not matched to a gene: 7. The CDR3 loop spans 16 amino acids.

V is TRBV29-1 and J is TRBJ1-5; a weak D match, TRBD1 (5 bases). The V gene lost 7 bases and the J gene lost 1 base, with 14 bases spanning the gap. CDR3 length equals 14 residues. Germline V gene lookup returns CDR1 SQVTM and CDR2 ANQGSEA. The CDR3 protein is CSALTESSNQPQHF. The CDR3 DNA reads TGCAGCGCCTTGACAGAATCGAGCAATCAGCCCCAGCATTTT.

The chain uses TRBV9 and TRBJ2-1; 7 bases align to TRBD2. Germline values: CDR1 SGDLS, CDR2 YYNGEE. After removal of 0 bases from V and 4 bases from J, the junction contained 4 bases not matched to a gene. The CDR3 covers 15 residues. DNA for the CDR3: TGTGCCAGCAGCGTAGCGGGAGGCCTTTACAATGAGCAGTTCTTC. Encoded protein: CASSVAGGLYNEQFF.

J is TRBJ1-1 and V is TRBV27; TRBD1 might be the D (5 bases). Germline V gene lookup returns CDR1 MNHEY and CDR2 SMNVEV (reference sequence). The ends were cut back, 6 bases at V and 1 base at J, with 9 bases in the middle. There are 13 residues in the CDR3. CDR3 DNA sequence: TGTGCCAGCAGCTGGGGGGGGAACACTGAAGCTTTCTTT. It translates to CASSWGGNTEAFF.

The rearrangement uses TRBV10-3 and TRBJ2-7; 13 positions agree with TRBD2. In germline, CDR1 is ENHRY, CDR2 SYGVKD. The CDR3 extends over 15 amino acids. V was pared by 2 bases and J by 6 bases, with 4 bases of the junction left unmatched. The CDR3 sequence is CAISEKLAGGFEQYF. CDR3 coding DNA: TGTGCCATCAGTGAGAAACTAGCGGGAGGGTTCGAGCAGTACTTC.

This clone came up once. CDR3 loop: CASSDSGESTDTQYF. Written as DNA, the CDR3 is TGTGCCAGCAGTGACTCCGGGGAAAGCACAGATACGCAGTATTTT. The chain joins TRBV6-4 to TRBJ2-3; TRBD2 is a possible D gene (5 bases). This CDR3 has 15 residues. The V gene's germline CDR1 is MRHNA and CDR2 SNTAGT. V was cut by 0 bases and J by 0 bases, with 7 bases left in between.

V gene TRBV7-9 combines with J gene TRBJ2-7; maybe TRBD2 (5 bases). There are 12 residues in the CDR3. CDR1 SEHNR and CDR2 FQNEAQ come from the germline V gene (reference sequence). Trimming shortened V by 1 base and J by 6 bases, and 7 bases separated the two germline ends. The CDR3 region has the DNA TGTGCCAGCAGCTTAGGAGGAGGCGAGCAGTACTTC. Protein: CASSLGGGEQYF.